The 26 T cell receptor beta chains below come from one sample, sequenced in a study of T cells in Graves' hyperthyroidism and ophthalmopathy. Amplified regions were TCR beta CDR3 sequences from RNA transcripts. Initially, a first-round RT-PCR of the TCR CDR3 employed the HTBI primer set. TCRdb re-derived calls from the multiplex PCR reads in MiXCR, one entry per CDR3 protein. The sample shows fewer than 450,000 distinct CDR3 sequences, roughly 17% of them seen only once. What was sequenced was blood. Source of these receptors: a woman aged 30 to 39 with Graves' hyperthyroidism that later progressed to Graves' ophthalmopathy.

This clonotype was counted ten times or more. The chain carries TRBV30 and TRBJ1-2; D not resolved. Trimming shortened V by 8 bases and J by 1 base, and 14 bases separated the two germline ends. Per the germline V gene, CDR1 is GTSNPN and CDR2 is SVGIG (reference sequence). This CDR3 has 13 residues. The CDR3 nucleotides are TGTGCCGGACCCAAGACGGATAACTATGGCTACACCTTC. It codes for CAGPKTDNYGYTF.

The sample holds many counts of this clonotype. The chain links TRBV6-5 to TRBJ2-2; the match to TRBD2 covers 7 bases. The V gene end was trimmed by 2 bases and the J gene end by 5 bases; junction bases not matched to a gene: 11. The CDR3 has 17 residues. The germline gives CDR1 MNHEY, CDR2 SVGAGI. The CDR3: CASSYGPSWEGTGELFF. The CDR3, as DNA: TGTGCCAGCAGTTACGGACCTTCGTGGGAGGGAACCGGGGAGCTGTTTTTT.

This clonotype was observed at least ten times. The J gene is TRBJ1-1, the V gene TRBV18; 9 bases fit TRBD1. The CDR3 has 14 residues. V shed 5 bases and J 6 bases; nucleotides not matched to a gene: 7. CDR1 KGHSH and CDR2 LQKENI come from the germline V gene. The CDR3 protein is CASSSRDRDPEAFF. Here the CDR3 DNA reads TGTGCCAGCTCATCCCGGGACAGGGACCCTGAAGCTTTCTTT.

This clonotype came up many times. CDR3 sequence (DNA): TGTGCCAGCAGTTTTTCAGGGCCCGGAAACACCATATATTTT. Protein product: CASSFSGPGNTIYF. V gene TRBV27 combines with J gene TRBJ1-3, with D perhaps matching TRBD1 (5 bases). CDR3 length: 14 residues. V lost 3 bases and J lost 4, with 10 bases in between. Germline V gives CDR1 MNHEY, CDR2 SMNVEV (reference sequence).

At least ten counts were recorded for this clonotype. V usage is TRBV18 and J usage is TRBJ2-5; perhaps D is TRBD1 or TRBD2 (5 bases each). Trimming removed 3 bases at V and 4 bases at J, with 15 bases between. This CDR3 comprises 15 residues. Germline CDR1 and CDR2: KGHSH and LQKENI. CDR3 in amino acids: CASSPNGPGGETQYF. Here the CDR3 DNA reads TGTGCCAGCTCACCGAACGGTCCTGGGGGAGAGACCCAGTACTTC.

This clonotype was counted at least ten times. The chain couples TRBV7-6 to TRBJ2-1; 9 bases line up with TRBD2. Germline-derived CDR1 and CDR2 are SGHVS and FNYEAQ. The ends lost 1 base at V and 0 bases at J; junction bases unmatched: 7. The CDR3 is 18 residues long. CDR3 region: CASSLEASGASSYNEQFF. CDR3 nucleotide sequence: TGTGCCAGCAGCTTAGAGGCTAGCGGGGCGAGCTCCTACAATGAGCAGTTCTTC.

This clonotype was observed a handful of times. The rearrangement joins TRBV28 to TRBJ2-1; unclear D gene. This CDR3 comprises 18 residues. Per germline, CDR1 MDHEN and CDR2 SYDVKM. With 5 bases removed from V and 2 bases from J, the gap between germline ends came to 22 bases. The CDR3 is CASSQPPKFSVPYNEQFF. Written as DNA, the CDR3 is TGTGCCAGCAGTCAACCCCCCAAATTCAGCGTACCCTACAATGAGCAGTTCTTC.

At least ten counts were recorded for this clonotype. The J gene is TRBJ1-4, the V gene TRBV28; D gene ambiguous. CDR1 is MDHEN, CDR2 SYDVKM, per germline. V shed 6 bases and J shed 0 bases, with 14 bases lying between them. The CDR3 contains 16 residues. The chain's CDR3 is CASSTIVATTNEKLFF. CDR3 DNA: TGTGCCAGCAGCACGATCGTGGCAACAACTAATGAAAAACTGTTTTTT.

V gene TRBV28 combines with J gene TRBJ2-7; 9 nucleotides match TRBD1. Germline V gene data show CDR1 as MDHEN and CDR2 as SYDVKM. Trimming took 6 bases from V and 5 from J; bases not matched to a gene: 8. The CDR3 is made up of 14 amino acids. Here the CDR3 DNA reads TGTGCCAGCAGAAATCCCGGGACAGGGAACGAGCAGTACTTC. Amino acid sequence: CASRNPGTGNEQYF.

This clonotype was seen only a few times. This CDR3 reads CASSPDSNTEAFF. The CDR3 DNA reads as TGCGCCAGCAGCCCGGACTCGAACACTGAAGCTTTCTTT. The chain is built from TRBV4-1 and TRBJ1-1; D uncertain. The V gene's germline CDR1 is MGHRA and CDR2 YSYEKL. V gave up 4 bases and J gave up 1 base, with 7 bases separating them. CDR3 length equals 13 residues.

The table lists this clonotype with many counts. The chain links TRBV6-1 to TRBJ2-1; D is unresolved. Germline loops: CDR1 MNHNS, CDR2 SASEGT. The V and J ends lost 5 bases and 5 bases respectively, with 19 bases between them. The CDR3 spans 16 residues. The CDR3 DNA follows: TGTGCCAGCAGTTCCTCCCCGGTGGGGTCTCACAATGAGCAGTTCTTC. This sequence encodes CASSSSPVGSHNEQFF.

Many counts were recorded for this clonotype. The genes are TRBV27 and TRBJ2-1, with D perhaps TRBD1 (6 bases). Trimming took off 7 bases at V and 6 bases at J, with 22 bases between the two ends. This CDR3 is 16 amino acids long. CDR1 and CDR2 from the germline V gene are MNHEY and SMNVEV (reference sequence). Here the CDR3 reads CASTPFPRGKLNEQFF. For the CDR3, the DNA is TGTGCCAGCACCCCGTTCCCTAGGGGGAAACTCAATGAGCAGTTCTTC.

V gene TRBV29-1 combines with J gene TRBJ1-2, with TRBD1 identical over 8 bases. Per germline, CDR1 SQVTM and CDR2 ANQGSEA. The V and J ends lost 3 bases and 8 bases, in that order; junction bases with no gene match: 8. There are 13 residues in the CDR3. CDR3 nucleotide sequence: TGCAGCGTTGACCGCCAGGGGGCGCCCGGCTACACCTTC. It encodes CSVDRQGAPGYTF.

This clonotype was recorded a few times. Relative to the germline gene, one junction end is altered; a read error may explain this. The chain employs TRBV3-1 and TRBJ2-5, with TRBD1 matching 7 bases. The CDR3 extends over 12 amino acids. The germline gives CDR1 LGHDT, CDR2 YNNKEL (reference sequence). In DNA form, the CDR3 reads TGTGCCAGCAGCCAAGATGATCCCGACAGGGACTTC. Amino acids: CASSQDDPDRDF.

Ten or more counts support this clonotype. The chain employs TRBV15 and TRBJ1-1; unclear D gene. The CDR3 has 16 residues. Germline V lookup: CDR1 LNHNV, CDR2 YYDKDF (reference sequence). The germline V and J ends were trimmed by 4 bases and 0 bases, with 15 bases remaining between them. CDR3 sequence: CATSKSGGLMNTEAFF. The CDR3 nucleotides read TGTGCCACCAGCAAATCGGGAGGACTTATGAACACTGAAGCTTTCTTT.

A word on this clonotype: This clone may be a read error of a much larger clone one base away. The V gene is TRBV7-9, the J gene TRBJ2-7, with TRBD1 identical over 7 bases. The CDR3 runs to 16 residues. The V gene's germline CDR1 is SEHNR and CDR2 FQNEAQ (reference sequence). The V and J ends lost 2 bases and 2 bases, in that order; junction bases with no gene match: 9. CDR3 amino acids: CASSLTGHRGPYEQYF. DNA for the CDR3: TGTGCCAGCAGCTTAACTGGTCACAGGGGCCCCTACGAGCAGTACTTC. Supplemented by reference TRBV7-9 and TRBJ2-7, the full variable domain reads DTGVSQNPRHKITKRGQNVTFRCDPISEHNRLYWYRQTLGQGPEFLTYFQNEAQLEKSRLLSDRFSAERPKGSFSTLEIQRTEQGDSAMYLCASSLTGHRGPYEQYFGPGTRLTVT.

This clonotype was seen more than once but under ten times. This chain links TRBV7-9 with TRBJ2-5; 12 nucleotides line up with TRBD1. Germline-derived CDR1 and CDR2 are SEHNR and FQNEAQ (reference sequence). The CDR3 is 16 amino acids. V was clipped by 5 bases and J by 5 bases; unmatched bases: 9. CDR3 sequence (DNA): TGTGCCAGCAGCCCAAGTGGGGACAGGGGGCGTGAGACCCAGTACTTC. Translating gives CASSPSGDRGRETQYF.

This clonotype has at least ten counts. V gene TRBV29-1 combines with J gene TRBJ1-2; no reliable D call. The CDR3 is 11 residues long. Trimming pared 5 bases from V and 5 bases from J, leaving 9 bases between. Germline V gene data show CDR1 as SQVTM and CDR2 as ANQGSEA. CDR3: CSVKGGYGYTF. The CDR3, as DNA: TGCAGCGTTAAGGGAGGGTATGGCTACACCTTC. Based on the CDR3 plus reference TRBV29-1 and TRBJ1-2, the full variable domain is SAVISQKPSRDICQRGTSLTIQCQVDSQVTMMFWYRQQPGQSLTLIATANQGSEATYESGFVIDKFPISRPNLTFSTLTVSNMSPEDSSIYLCSVKGGYGYTFGSGTRLTVV.

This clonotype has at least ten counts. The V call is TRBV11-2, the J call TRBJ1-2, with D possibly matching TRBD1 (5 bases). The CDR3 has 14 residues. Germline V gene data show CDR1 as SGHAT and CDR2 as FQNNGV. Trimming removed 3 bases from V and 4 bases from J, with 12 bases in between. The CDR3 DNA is TGTGCCAGCAGCTTCGGGGCGGTCGTCTATGGCTACACCTTC. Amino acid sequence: CASSFGAVVYGYTF.

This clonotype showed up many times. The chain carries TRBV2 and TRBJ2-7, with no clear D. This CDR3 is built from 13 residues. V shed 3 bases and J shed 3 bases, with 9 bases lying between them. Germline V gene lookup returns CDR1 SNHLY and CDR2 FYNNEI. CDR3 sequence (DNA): TGTGCCAGCAGTGACCACCCCCTCTACGAGCAGTACTTC. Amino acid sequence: CASSDHPLYEQYF.

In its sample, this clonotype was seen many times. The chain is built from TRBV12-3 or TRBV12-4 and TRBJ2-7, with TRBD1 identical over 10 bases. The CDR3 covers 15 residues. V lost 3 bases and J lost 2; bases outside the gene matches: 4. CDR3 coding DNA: TGTGCCAGCAGTTTCGGGACAGGGGCCACCTACGAGCAGTACTTC. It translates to CASSFGTGATYEQYF.

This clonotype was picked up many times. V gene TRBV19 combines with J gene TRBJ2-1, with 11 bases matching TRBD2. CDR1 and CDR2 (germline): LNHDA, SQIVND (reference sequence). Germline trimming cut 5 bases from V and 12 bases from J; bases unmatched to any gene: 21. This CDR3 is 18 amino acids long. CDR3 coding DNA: TGTGCCAGTAGTCCGTGGGCTAGCGGGAGGACGCTCAATGAGCGGCAGTTCTTC. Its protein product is CASSPWASGRTLNERQFF.

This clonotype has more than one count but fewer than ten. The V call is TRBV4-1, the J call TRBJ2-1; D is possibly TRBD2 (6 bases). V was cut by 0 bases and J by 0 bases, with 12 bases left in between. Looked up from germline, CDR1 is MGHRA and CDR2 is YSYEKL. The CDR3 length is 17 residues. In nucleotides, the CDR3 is TGCGCCAGCAGCCAAGAGGCGGGGAGTGGCTCCTACAATGAGCAGTTCTTC. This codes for CASSQEAGSGSYNEQFF.

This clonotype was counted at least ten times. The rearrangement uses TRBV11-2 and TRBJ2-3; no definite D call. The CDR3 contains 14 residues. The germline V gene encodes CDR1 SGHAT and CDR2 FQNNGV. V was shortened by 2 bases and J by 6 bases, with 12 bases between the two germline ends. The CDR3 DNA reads TGTGCCAGCAGCTTATGGACCGGTCGGGATACGCAGTATTTT. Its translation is CASSLWTGRDTQYF.

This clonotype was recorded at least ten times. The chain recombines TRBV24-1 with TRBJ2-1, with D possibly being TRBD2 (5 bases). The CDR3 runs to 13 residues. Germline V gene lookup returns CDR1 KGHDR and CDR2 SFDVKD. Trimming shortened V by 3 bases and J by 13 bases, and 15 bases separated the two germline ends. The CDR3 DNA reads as TGTGCCACCAGTGATGGACTGATAGTGGGACAGTTCTTC. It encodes CATSDGLIVGQFF.

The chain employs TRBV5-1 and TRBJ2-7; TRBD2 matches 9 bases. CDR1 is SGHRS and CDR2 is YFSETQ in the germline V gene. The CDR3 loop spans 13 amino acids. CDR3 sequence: CASSPGTSNEQYV. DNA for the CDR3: TGCGCTAGCAGCCCGGGGACTAGCAACGAGCAGTACGTC.